This T cell receptor beta chain was captured by sequencing in a study of Graves' ophthalmopathy and Graves' hyperthyroidism. On the study more broadly: The study drew peripheral blood at initial diagnosis, before any treatment.

This CDR3 has 14 amino acids. The germline V gene has CDR1 MGHRA and CDR2 YSYEKL. Deletions cut 1 base from V and 0 bases from J, with 6 bases between. Study observations and caveats: The 13-signature model separated ophthalmopathy from stable hyperthyroidism at around 88% sensitivity and around 77% specificity. Most expanded clonotypes in thyroid above 0.001 frequency also showed up in blood.

This clonotype occurred many times. Its antigen is not known. The sequenced template was RNA, covering the TCR beta CDR3 region. HTBI primers primed a first-round RT-PCR, and a second-round multiplex PCR followed. TCRdb re-called the multiplex PCR reads with MiXCR, one entry per CDR3 protein. The repertoire consists of around 660,000 distinct CDR3 sequences, with about two fifths occurring once and the leading ten covering more than 2.5%. Diagnoses were established from clinical symptoms, serum thyroxine, TRAb, thyroid ultrasound and orbital computed tomography. The rearrangement joins TRBV4-1 to TRBJ1-1; D gene uncertain. The receptor's source is an adult man with Graves' ophthalmopathy. The specimen sequenced was peripheral blood. The CDR3 DNA reads as TGCGCCAGCAGCCAAGGTCATGTGAACACTGAAGCTTTCTTT. It yields the protein CASSQGHVNTEAFF.